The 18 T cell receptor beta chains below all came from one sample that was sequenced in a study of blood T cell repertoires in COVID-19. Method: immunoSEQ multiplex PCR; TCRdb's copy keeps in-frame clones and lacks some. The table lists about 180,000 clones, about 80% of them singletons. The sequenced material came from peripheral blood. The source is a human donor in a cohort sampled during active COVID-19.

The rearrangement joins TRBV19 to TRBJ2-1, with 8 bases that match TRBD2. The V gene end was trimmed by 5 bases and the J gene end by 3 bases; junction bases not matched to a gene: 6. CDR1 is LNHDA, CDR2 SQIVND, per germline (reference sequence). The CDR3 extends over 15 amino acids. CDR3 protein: CASSESSGGYNEQFF. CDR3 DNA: TGTGCCAGTAGTGAGTCGAGCGGGGGCTACAATGAGCAGTTCTTC.

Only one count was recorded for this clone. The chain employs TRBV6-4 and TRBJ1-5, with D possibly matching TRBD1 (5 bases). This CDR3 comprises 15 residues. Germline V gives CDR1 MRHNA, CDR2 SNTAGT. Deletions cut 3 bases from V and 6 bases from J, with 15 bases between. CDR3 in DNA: TGTGCCAGCAGTGAACGGGAGGGGCCCTCTCAGCCCCAGCATTTT. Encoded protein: CASSEREGPSQPQHF.

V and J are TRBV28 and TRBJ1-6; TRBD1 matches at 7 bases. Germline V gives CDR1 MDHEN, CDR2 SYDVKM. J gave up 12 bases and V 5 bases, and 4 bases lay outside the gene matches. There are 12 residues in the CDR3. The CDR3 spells CASSRQGKPLHF. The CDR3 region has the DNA TGTGCCAGCAGTCGACAGGGCAAACCCCTCCACTTT. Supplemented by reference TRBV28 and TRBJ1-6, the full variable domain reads DVKVTQSSRYLVKRTGEKVFLECVQDMDHENMFWYRQDPGLGLRLIYFSYDVKMKEKGDIPEGYSVSREKKERFSLILESASTNQTSMYLCASSRQGKPLHFGNGTRLTVT.

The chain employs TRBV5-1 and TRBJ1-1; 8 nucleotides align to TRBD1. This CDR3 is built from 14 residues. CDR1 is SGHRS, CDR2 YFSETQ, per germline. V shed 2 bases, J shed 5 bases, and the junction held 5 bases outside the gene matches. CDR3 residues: CASSLQGGGTEAFF. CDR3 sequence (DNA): TGCGCCAGCAGCTTACAGGGGGGTGGTACTGAAGCTTTCTTT.

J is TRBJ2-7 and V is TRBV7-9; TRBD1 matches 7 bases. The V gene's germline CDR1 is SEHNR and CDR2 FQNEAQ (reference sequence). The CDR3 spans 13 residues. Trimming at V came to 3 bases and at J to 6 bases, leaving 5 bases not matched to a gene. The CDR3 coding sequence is TGTGCCAGCAGCTTGCCGGCAGGGGGCGAGCAGTACTTC. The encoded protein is CASSLPAGGEQYF.

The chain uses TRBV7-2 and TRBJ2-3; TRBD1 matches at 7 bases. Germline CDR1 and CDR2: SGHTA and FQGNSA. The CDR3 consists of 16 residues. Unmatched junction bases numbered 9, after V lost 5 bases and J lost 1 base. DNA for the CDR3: TGTGCCAGCAGCACCCGACAGGGTGGTGGCACAGATACGCAGTATTTT. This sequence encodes CASSTRQGGGTDTQYF.

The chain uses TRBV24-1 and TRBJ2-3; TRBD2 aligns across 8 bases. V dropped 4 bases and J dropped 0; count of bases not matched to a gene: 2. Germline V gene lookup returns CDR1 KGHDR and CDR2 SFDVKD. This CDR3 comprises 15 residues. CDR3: CATSERGGSTDTQYF. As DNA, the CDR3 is TGTGCCACCAGTGAACGGGGGGGTAGCACAGATACGCAGTATTTT.

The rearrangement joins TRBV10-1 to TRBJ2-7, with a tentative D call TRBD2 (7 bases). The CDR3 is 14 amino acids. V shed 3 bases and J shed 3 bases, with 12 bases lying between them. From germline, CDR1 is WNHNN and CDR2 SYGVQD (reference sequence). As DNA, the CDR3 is TGCGCCAGCAGTGAATCAGGGGAGGGCTACGAGCAGTACTTC. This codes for CASSESGEGYEQYF.

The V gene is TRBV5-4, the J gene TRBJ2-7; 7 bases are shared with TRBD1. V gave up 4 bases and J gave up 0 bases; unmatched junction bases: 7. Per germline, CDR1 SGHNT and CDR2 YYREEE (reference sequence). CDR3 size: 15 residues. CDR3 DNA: TGTGCCAGCAGCCCGGGACAGTGGAGCTCCTACGAGCAGTACTTC. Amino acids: CASSPGQWSSYEQYF.

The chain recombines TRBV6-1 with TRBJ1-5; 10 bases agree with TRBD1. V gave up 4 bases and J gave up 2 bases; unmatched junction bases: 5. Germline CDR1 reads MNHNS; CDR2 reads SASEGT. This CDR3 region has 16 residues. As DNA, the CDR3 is TGTGCCAGCAGTGGGGACAGGGGAAGTGGCAATCAGCCCCAGCATTTT. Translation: CASSGDRGSGNQPQHF.

The CDR3 DNA reads TGTGCCAGCAAGGCAGGAATCTATGGCTACACCTTC. Protein product: CASKAGIYGYTF. The V call is TRBV6-5, the J call TRBJ1-2; unclear D gene. Germline lookup yields CDR1 MNHEY and CDR2 SVGAGI. CDR3 length: 12 amino acids. The V end lost 7 bases, the J end lost 4 bases, and 10 bases lay between the germline ends.

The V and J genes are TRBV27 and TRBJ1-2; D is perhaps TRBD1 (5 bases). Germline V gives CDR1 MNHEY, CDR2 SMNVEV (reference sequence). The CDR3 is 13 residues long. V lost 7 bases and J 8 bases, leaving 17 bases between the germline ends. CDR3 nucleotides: TGTGCCAGCACTAGGGCAGGGCAGCACGGCTACACCTTC. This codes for CASTRAGQHGYTF.

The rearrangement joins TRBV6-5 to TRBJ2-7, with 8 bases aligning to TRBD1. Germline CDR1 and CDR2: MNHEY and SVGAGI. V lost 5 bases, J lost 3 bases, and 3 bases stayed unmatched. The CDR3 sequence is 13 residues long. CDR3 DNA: TGTGCCAGCAGTCTCGACAGGGGCTACGAGCAGTACTTC. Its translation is CASSLDRGYEQYF.

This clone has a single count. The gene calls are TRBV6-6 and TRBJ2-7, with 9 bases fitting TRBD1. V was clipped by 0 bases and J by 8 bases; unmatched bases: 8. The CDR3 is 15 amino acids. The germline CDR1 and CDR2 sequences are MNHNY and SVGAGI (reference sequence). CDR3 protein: CASSYSDRGRSQQYF. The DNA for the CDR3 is TGTGCCAGCAGTTACTCGGACAGGGGAAGAAGCCAGCAGTACTTC.

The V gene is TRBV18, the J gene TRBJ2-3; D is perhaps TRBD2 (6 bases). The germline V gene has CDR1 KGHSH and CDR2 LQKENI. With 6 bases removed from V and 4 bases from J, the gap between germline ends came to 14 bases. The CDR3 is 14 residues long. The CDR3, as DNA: TGTGCCAGCTCGCGGCTAGCGATGGCAGATACGCAGTATTTT. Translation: CASSRLAMADTQYF.

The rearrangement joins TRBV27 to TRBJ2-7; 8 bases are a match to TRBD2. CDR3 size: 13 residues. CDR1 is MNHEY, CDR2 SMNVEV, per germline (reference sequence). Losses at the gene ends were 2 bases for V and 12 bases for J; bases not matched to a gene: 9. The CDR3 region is CASSLRPQREWYF. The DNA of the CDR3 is TGTGCCAGCAGTTTAAGGCCCCAGCGGGAGTGGTACTTC.

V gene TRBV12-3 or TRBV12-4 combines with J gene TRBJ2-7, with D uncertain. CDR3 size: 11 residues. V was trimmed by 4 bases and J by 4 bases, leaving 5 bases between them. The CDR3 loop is CASSWAYEQYF. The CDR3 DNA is TGTGCCAGCAGTTGGGCTTACGAGCAGTACTTC.

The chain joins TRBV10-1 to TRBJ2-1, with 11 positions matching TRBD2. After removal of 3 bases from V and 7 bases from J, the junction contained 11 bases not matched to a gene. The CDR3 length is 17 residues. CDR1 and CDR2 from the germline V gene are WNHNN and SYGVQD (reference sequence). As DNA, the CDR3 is TGCGCCAGCAGTGACCACACCGTTGGACTAGCGGGTAATGAGCAGTTCTTC. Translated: CASSDHTVGLAGNEQFF.